The next 20 T cell receptor beta chains were all read from a single sample in a study of T cells in women clearing cervical HPV infection. The repertoire was sequenced with immunoSEQ multiplex PCR; TCRdb's copy has only in-frame clones and lacks some. The specimen's table records roughly 49,000 clones. The sample was blood buffy coat. All receptors derive from a woman aged 18-69 years with a cervical HPV16 infection that either progressed to CIN3+ or cleared (not recorded which).

Turning to this clone: The read ends 3 residues before the CDR3 terminus; that terminus is restored from the germline J gene. The chain recombines TRBV5-6 with TRBJ1-6; 11 nucleotides line up with TRBD1. CDR3 length: 14 amino acids. V lost 4 bases and J lost 8; bases outside the gene matches: 2. Looked up from germline, CDR1 is SGHDT and CDR2 is YYEEEE. The DNA read from the CDR3 is TGTGCCAGCAGCCTGGGACAGGGGGATTCACCC. This codes for CASSLGQGDSP. The whole CDR3 is CASSLGQGDSPLHF. The complete variable domain, with remaining parts taken from reference TRBV5-6 and TRBJ1-6, reads DAGVTQSPTHLIKTRGQQVTLRCSPKSGHDTVSWYQQALGQGPQFIFQYYEEEERQRGNFPDRFSGHQFPNYSSELNVNALLLGDSALYLCASSLGQGDSPLHFGNGTRLTVT.

About this clone: With the read ending 3 residues before the CDR3 end, the germline J gene is used to fill in that end. The chain has TRBV12-3 or TRBV12-4 and TRBJ1-5; D not resolved. Deletions cut 2 bases from V and 5 bases from J, with 10 bases between. The CDR3 runs 14 residues. CDR3 loop: CASSLTGNHQPQHF. The sequenced CDR3 bases are TGTGCCAGCAGTTTAACGGGGAACCATCAGCCC.

Worth noting for this clone: Read data end 3 residues before the CDR3 end; the end is taken from the germline J gene. V and J are TRBV20-1 and TRBJ2-1; TRBD1 is a possible D gene (5 bases). The length of the CDR3 is 13 residues. Trimming took 5 bases from V and 5 from J, leaving 13 bases between them. The germline gives CDR1 DFQATT, CDR2 SNEGSKA (reference sequence). CDR3 loop: CSAPGAADNEQFF. CDR3 DNA (partial): TGCAGTGCTCCTGGGGCTGCCGACAATGAG.

To note about this clone: The CDR3 is cut off 3 residues early in the read; its end comes from the germline J gene. V and J are TRBV7-2 and TRBJ1-2, with D perhaps TRBD1 (6 bases). The CDR3 has 15 amino acids. Looked up from germline, CDR1 is SGHTA and CDR2 is FQGNSA. The CDR3 spells CASSLHRATSGTYTF. The CDR3 bases that were read are TGTGCCAGCAGTTTACACAGGGCCACGAGCGGTACC. The full variable domain, with the rest looked up from reference TRBV7-2 and TRBJ1-2, is GAGVSQSPSNKVTEKGKDVELRCDPISGHTALYWYRQSLGQGLEFLIYFQGNSAPDKSGLPSDRFSAERTGGSVSTLTIQRTQQEDSAVYLCASSLHRATSGTYTFGSGTRLTVV.

Worth noting for this clone: With the read ending 3 residues before the CDR3 end, the germline J gene is used to fill in that end. V and J are TRBV19 and TRBJ2-4; D gene unclear. The CDR3 runs to 13 residues. The V gene's germline CDR1 is LNHDA and CDR2 SQIVND (reference sequence). The CDR3 loop reads CASSIGHVDGQYF. Incomplete CDR3 DNA: TGTGCCAGTAGTATTGGGCACGTCGATGGT.

About this clone: Read coverage stops 3 residues before the CDR3 terminus; the germline J gene supplies the remainder. This chain uses TRBV6-1 with TRBJ2-3; 9 bases fit TRBD1. Trimming at V came to 4 bases and at J to 0 bases, leaving 2 bases not matched to a gene. The V gene's germline CDR1 is MNHNS and CDR2 SASEGT. The CDR3 sequence is 15 residues long. The CDR3 loop is CASSGDRGSTDTQYF. The covered CDR3 bases are TGTGCCAGCAGTGGTGACAGGGGGAGCACAGATACG.

Concerning this clone itself: The sequenced fragment ends 3 residues before the CDR3 boundary, so the rest is inferred from the germline J gene. This chain uses TRBV2 with TRBJ2-2, with D uncertain. CDR1 is SNHLY and CDR2 is FYNNEI in the germline V gene. This CDR3 region has 12 residues. The CDR3 sequence is CASSKTNSPLFF. The covered CDR3 bases are TGTGCCAGCAGTAAAACAAATTCACCG.

Comment on this clone: The read gets to within 3 residues of the CDR3 end, and the germline J gene fills in the rest. V gene TRBV20-1 combines with J gene TRBJ1-1, with TRBD1 matching over 7 bases. This CDR3 has 12 residues. Germline CDR1 DFQATT, CDR2 SNEGSKA (reference sequence). V dropped 3 bases and J dropped 7; count of bases not matched to a gene: 5. The DNA read from the CDR3 is TGCAGTGCTAGGTGGCAGGGGGGTGAA. Translation: CSARWQGGE. The CDR3 in its entirety is CSARWQGGEAFF.

As to this clone: The read falls 3 residues short of the CDR3 end, and the missing part is taken from the germline J gene. The chain carries TRBV7-3 and TRBJ1-1; TRBD1 matches 7 bases. V was pared by 6 bases and J by 1 base, with 5 bases of the junction left unmatched. CDR3 length equals 14 residues. In germline, CDR1 is SGHTA, CDR2 FQGTGA. The CDR3 reads CASRMTGWNTEAFF. The CDR3 bases that were read are TGTGCCAGCAGGATGACAGGGTGGAACACTGAA. Supplemented by reference TRBV7-3 and TRBJ1-1, the full variable domain reads GAGVSQTPSNKVTEKGKYVELRCDPISGHTALYWYRQSLGQGPEFLIYFQGTGAADDSGLPNDRFFAVRPEGSVSTLKIQRTERGDSAVYLCASRMTGWNTEAFFGQGTRLTVV.

Of note for this clone: The CDR3 end is not reached by the read, which stops 3 residues before it; the germline J gene fills it in. J is TRBJ2-1 and V is TRBV11-2; no definite D call. This CDR3 contains 13 residues. Looked up from germline, CDR1 is SGHAT and CDR2 is FQNNGV. Trimming left V 5 bases short and J 6 bases short, with 11 bases between. CDR3 region: CASSPLTGNEQFF. The sequenced CDR3 bases are TGTGCCAGCAGCCCCCTGACTGGCAATGAG.

Comments on this clone: The read ends 3 residues shy of where the CDR3 ends; the end is completed using the germline J gene. The gene calls are TRBV18 and TRBJ1-2, with a possible D match to TRBD1 (5 bases). This CDR3 region has 17 residues. Germline loops: CDR1 KGHSH, CDR2 LQKENI. The DNA read from the CDR3 is TGTGCCAGCTCACTCCTAGCGGGTGAGGGGTATAGGAATGAC. It yields the protein CASSLLAGEGYRND. The complete CDR3 sequence is CASSLLAGEGYRNDYTF.

With respect to this clone: Read coverage stops 3 residues before the CDR3 terminus; the germline J gene supplies the remainder. The rearrangement links TRBV19 to TRBJ2-2, with TRBD1 as a possible D gene (5 bases). This CDR3 is 13 amino acids long. CDR1 LNHDA and CDR2 SQIVND come from the germline V gene (reference sequence). V lost 5 bases and J lost 8, with 12 bases in between. The CDR3 loop is CASSSTAMGELFF. CDR3 bases read: TGTGCCAGTAGTTCGACAGCGATGGGGGAG.

Concerning this clone: The read terminates 3 residues before the CDR3 end, so the remaining end is supplied by the germline J gene. The V gene is TRBV5-1, the J gene TRBJ1-2, with 8 positions matching TRBD1. Germline CDR1 is SGHRS and CDR2 is YFSETQ. This CDR3 is built from 14 residues. Trimming took 5 bases from V and 3 from J; bases not matched to a gene: 6. The CDR3 spells CASRLTDRDYGYTF. Incomplete CDR3 DNA: TGCGCCAGCAGACTAACGGACAGGGACTATGGC. The variable domain in full, with the rest retrieved from reference TRBV5-1 and TRBJ1-2, is KAGVTQTPRYLIKTRGQQVTLSCSPISGHRSVSWYQQTPGQGLQFLFEYFSETQRNKGNFPGRFSGRQFSNSRSEMNVSTLELGDSALYLCASRLTDRDYGYTFGSGTRLTVV.

For this clone: With the read ending 3 residues before the CDR3 end, the germline J gene is used to fill in that end. The chain is built from TRBV2 and TRBJ2-2, with D hard to call. Germline V gives CDR1 SNHLY, CDR2 FYNNEI. The CDR3 has 13 amino acids. The chain's CDR3 is CASSELAHEKLFF. Partial CDR3 DNA: TGTGCCAGCAGTGAATTGGCCCATGAAAAG.

This clone is deemed medium-sized (0.01 to 0.1%) by its frequency. Read coverage stops 3 residues before the CDR3 terminus; the germline J gene supplies the remainder. The V and J genes are TRBV7-3 and TRBJ2-4, with 9 positions matching TRBD2. The CDR3 is made up of 13 amino acids. Germline CDR1 and CDR2: SGHTA and FQGTGA. The CDR3 spells CASSLDLAGRQYF. The covered CDR3 bases are TGTGCCAGCAGCTTAGACCTAGCGGGGCGT.

Notes on this clone: The read terminates 3 residues before the CDR3 end, so the remaining end is supplied by the germline J gene. V is TRBV13 and J is TRBJ2-7; a weak D match, TRBD2 (5 bases). CDR3 length: 14 residues. The germline V gene encodes CDR1 PRHDT and CDR2 FYEKMQ (reference sequence). The germline V and J ends were trimmed by 0 bases and 4 bases, with 10 bases remaining between them. The DNA read from the CDR3 is TGTGCCAGCAGCTTAGGGTTCAGGAGGTACGAG. Residues: CASSLGFRRYE. The full CDR3 sequence reads CASSLGFRRYEQYF.

Worth noting for this clone: The sequence runs out 3 residues before the end of the CDR3; the remainder is reconstructed from the germline J gene. The V and J genes are TRBV20-1 and TRBJ2-7, with D perhaps matching TRBD1 (5 bases). This CDR3 contains 13 residues. Between the trimmed V and J ends, which lost 5 bases and 0 bases, there was a span of 11 bases. Germline V gene sequence: CDR1 DFQATT, CDR2 SNEGSKA (reference sequence). CDR3 DNA, as far as it was read: TGCAGTGCTGTCAGAACAGGCTCCTACGAG. Encoded protein: CSAVRTGSYE. The full CDR3 reads CSAVRTGSYEQYF.

Notes on this clone: The read stops 3 residues short of the end of the CDR3; the missing end is completed from the germline J gene. The sample contains more than one DNA sequence encoding this CDR3. The V and J genes are TRBV13 and TRBJ1-3; TRBD1 aligns across 8 bases. Germline V gene data show CDR1 as PRHDT and CDR2 as FYEKMQ (reference sequence). With V trimmed by 6 bases and J by 3 bases, 10 bases remained unmatched. The CDR3 is 16 residues long. Partial CDR3 DNA: TGTGCCAGCAGAATAGAGACAGGGGCTGGTGGAAACACC. Encoded protein: CASRIETGAGGNT. Given in full, the CDR3 is CASRIETGAGGNTIYF.

Note on this clone: The sequenced fragment ends 3 residues before the CDR3 boundary, so the rest is inferred from the germline J gene. V gene TRBV20-1 combines with J gene TRBJ1-3; D is unclear. Germline V gene sequence: CDR1 DFQATT, CDR2 SNEGSKA (reference sequence). The CDR3 is made up of 13 amino acids. The germline V and J ends were trimmed by 3 bases and 4 bases, with 10 bases remaining between them. This CDR3 reads CSARVTPGNTIYF. The covered CDR3 bases are TGCAGTGCTAGGGTCACTCCGGGAAACACC.

To note about this clone: Sequencing ends 3 residues short of the CDR3 end; the germline J gene provides the rest. The J gene is TRBJ1-1, the V gene TRBV7-6; D not certain. The germline V gene has CDR1 SGHVS and CDR2 FNYEAQ. This CDR3 is 17 amino acids long. Trimming stripped 5 bases from V and 1 base from J, with 20 bases between. This CDR3 is CASSPSPLRATNTEAFF. CDR3 bases read: TGTGCCAGCAGCCCGTCCCCCTTGAGGGCTACGAACACTGAA.